This is a list of T cell receptor beta chains from one sample in a study of vaccination and CD4 T cells after COVID-19. TCRdb passed the PCR reads through MiXCR, listing each CDR3 protein once. The sample has approximately 8,100 distinct CDR3 sequences, more than 60% seen once. The antigens for these receptors are not known. Material: cultured CD4+ T cells from blood, obtained after SARS-CoV-2 vaccination. The receptors shown here come from a human donor with COVID-19. CDR3s leave out the opening cysteine and the closing phenylalanine or tryptophan.

V | CDR3
TRBV7-2 | ASSLYVMNEQY
TRBV6-1 | ASRLGQGAYNEQF
TRBV19 | ASRDKIYGYT
TRBV7-2 | ASSPTGLAGAPGELF
TRBV18 | ASSPAGHYSGNTEAF
TRBV6-2/TRBV6-3 | ATRTVHNSPLH
TRBV6-2/TRBV6-3 | ASSYGGYQPQH
TRBV5-1 | ASSERTGAGSYGYT
TRBV20-1 | SGRGSTGELF
TRBV7-2 | ASSLAGRDNNEQF
TRBV5-1 | ASSLDAGGTGELF
TRBV4-1 | ASSQPDSANYGYT
TRBV9 | ASSVGAGGLDSPLH
TRBV5-1 | ASSTQGDNSPLH
TRBV7-8 | ASSLERDRAYEQY
TRBV2 | ASRKGTVPSGANVLT
TRBV6-1 | ASSGEQGANYGYT
TRBV5-1 | ASSLFTFGGMNTEAF
TRBV11-2 | ASSLRRGSGNTIY
TRBV30 | AWSVQGVGGTSNYGYT
TRBV15 | ATSNRGWSGELF
TRBV19 | ATWLNEGYT
TRBV20-1 | SARTGNYGYT
TRBV11-3 | ASSIPGPGGDTQY
TRBV6-1 | ASSTGTGRGYT
TRBV6-2/TRBV6-3 | ASGEIAGATGTGELF
TRBV15 | ATSRDWVGVPEAF
TRBV28 | ASSILALGARTGELF
TRBV4-3 | ASSQDGQGRTDTQY
TRBV12-3/TRBV12-4 | ASSLRDSPLH
TRBV7-2 | ASSKQGFEAF
TRBV11-3 | ASSLKDTIY
TRBV6-1 | ASSSPGQGMGVNTEAF
TRBV4-2 | ASSQEGPPRTDTQY
TRBV2 | ASVELNSYNEQF
TRBV7-3 | ASSLDPAGELF
TRBV24-1 | ATSDISDGDYQPQH
TRBV4-2 | ASSQERTGQVGYGYT
TRBV12-3/TRBV12-4 | ASRRTGNTGELF
TRBV4-1 | ASSRTHGKVSTGELF
TRBV10-2 | ASSGTTGTGLRETQY